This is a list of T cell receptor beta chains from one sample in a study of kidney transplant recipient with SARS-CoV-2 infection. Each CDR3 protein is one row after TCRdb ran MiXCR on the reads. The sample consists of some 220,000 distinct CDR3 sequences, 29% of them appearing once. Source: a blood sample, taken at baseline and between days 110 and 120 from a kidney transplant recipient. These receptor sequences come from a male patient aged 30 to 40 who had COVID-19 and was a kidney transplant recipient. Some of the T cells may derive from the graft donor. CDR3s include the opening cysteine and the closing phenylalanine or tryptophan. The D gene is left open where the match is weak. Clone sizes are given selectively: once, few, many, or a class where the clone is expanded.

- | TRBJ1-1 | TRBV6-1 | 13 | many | TGTGCCAGCAGTGAAAGGGAGAACACTGAAGCTTTCTTT | CASSERENTEAFF
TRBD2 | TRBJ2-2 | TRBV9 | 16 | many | TGTGCCAGCAGCCCGACTAGCGGGAGAAGGACCGGGGAGCTGTTTTTT | CASSPTSGRRTGELFF
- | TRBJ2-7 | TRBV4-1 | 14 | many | TGCGCCAGCAGTCCTACAGGGAGCTCCTACGAGCAGTACTTC | CASSPTGSSYEQYF
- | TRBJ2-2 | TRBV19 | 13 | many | TGTGCCAGCTCGGACAGCTACACCGGGGAGCTGTTTTTT | CASSDSYTGELFF
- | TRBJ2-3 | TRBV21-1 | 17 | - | TGTGCCAGCAGGCGAGTTATAACTACAGTCATGCAAGATACGCAGTATTTT | CASRRVITTVMQDTQYF
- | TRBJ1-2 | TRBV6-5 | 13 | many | TGTGCCAGTAACTTAGGACACTCTCGAAGCTACACCTTC | CASNLGHSRSYTF
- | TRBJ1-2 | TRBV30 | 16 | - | TGTGCCTGGGGACTACGGCGTTATAGAAAGACCTATGGCTGCACCTTC | CAWGLRRYRKTYGCTF
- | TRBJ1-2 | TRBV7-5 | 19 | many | - | CISVPEFEHEVGKTYGYTF
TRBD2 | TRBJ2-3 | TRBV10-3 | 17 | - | TGTGCCATCAGTGATACGCAGGCGGGAGGAGTTACAGATACGCAGTATTTT | CAISDTQAGGVTDTQYF
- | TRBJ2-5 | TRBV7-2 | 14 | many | TGTGCCAGCAGCAAACCGGGACAACAAGAGACCCAGTACTTC | CASSKPGQQETQYF
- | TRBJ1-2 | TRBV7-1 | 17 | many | TGTGCCAGCAGCTTACATAGTCACGAGGGAAAGACCTATGGCTACACCTTC | CASSLHSHEGKTYGYTF
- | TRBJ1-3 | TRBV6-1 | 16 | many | TGTGCCAGCAGTGAAGGCGGGACTTACTCTGGAAACACCATATATTTT | CASSEGGTYSGNTIYF
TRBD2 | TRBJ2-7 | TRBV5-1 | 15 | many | TGCGCCAGCAGCTTGGCACTAGCGGGAGTATACGAGCAGTACTTC | CASSLALAGVYEQYF
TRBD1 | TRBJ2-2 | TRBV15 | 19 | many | TGTGCCACCAGCAGAGTCCACCTCGACAGGGGGCGAAACACCGGGGAGCTGTTTTTT | CATSRVHLDRGRNTGELFF
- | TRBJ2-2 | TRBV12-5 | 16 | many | TGTGCTAGTGGTTTGATACGCGGGGCGAACACCGGGGAGCTGTTTTTT | CASGLIRGANTGELFF
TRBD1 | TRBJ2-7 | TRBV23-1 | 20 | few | TGCGCCAGCAGTCAATCTTGGTCCGGGACAGGACGAATTAGAGGTCGCGAGCAGTACTTC | CASSQSWSGTGRIRGREQYF
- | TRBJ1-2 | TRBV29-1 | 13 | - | TGCAGCGTTGATCCAGGAGCTAACTATGGCTACACCTTC | CSVDPGANYGYTF
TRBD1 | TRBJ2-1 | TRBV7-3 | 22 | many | TGTGCCAGCAGCTTAGGGTCCCGGGGACAGGGACGCCCCCTGAGCTCCTACAATGAGCAGTTCTTC | CASSLGSRGQGRPLSSYNEQFF
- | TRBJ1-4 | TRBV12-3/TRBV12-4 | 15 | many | TGTGCCAGCAGTTTGTGGTCAGGGAAAATGAAGCGGCTGTTTTTT | CASSLWSGKMKRLFF
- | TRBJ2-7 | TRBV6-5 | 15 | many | TGTGCCAGCAGTTACATCGCATTAGGTTCCCACGAGCAGTACTTC | CASSYIALGSHEQYF
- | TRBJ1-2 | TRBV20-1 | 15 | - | TGCAGTGCCCCGGTCAAGGGCAGCGCGGGCTATGGCTACACCTTC | CSAPVKGSAGYGYTF
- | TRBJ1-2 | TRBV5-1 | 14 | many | TGCGCCAGCAGCTGGGGGACAACTGACTATGGCTACACCTTC | CASSWGTTDYGYTF
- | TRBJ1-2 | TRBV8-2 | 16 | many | TGTGGCAGTAGCGTCCCTGATAGCCGAAAGACCTATGGCTACACCTTC | CGSSVPDSRKTYGYTF
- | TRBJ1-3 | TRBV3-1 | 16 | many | TGTGCCAGCAGCCAAGGAAACTCGATGTCTGGAAACACCATATATTTT | CASSQGNSMSGNTIYF
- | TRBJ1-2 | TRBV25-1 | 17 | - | TGTGCCAGCAGTGTCAGACGAGAACTGGGAAAGGCCTATGGCTACACCTTC | CASSVRRELGKAYGYTF
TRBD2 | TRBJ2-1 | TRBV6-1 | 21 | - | TGTGCCAACAGTGAGCGAATCCGGGACAGGCGACTAGCGGGAGGGCCCAATGAGCAGTTCTTC | CANSERIRDRRLAGGPNEQFF
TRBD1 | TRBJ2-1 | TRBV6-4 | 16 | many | TGTGCCAGCAGACTTGGCTCCGGGACAGCCTACAATGAGCAGTTCTTC | CASRLGSGTAYNEQFF
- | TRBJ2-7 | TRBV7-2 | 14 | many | TGTGCCAGCAGCGCAACTAGTTCTGTCTACGAGCAGTACTTC | CASSATSSVYEQYF
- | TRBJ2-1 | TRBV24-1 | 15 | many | TGTGCCACCAGTGATTTGCGGAGCTCCTACAATGAGCAGTTCTTC | CATSDLRSSYNEQFF
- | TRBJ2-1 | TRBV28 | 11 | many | TGTGCCAGCAGTTTAATAAATGAGCAGTTCTTC | CASSLINEQFF
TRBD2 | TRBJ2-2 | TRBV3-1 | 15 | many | TGTGCCAGCAGCCAAGACATAGCGGGAGCCGGGGAGCTGTTTTTT | CASSQDIAGAGELFF
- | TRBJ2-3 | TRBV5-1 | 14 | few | TGCGCCAGCAGAGAGGTGGCTGGCACAGATACGCAGTATTTT | CASREVAGTDTQYF
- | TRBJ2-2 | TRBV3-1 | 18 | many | TGTGCCAGCAGCCAACATCCTCCCATTTCAGGCTTGACCGGGGAGCTGTTTTTT | CASSQHPPISGLTGELFF
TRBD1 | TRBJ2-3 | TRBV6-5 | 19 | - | TGTGCCAGCAGCTACTTTCCCCGCCCGGGACAGGCTAGCACAGATACGCGGTATTTT | CASSYFPRPGQASTDTRYF
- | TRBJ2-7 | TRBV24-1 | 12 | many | TGTGCCACCAGTGACCGAGGTAACGAGCAGTACTTC | CATSDRGNEQYF
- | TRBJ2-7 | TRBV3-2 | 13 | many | TGTGCCAGCAGCCCGCCGGACAGGGACGAGCAGTACTTC | CASSPPDRDEQYF
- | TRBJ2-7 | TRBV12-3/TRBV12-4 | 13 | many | TGTGCCAGCAGTTTGGTTGGGGTTCGGGAGCAGTACTTC | CASSLVGVREQYF
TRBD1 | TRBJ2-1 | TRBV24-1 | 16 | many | TGTGCCACCAGTGACACCGGGACAGTGTCCTACAATGAGCAGTTCTTC | CATSDTGTVSYNEQFF
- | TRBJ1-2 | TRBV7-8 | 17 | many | TGTGCCAGCAGCGGTCCGAAGTTTACCCGAAAGACCTATGGCTACACCTTC | CASSGPKFTRKTYGYTF
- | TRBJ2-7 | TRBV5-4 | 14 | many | TGTGCCAGCAGCTTCGGGCAGGGGGGCTACGAGCAGTACTTC | CASSFGQGGYEQYF